This TCR beta chain was obtained from a study of blood T cell repertoires in COVID-19. Profiling relied on immunoSEQ multiplex PCR, and the TCRdb table lists in-frame clones only, not all of them. The sample records hundreds of thousands of clones, 90% being singletons. The V end lost 4 bases, the J end lost 2 bases, and 17 bases lay between the germline ends. The CDR3 is made up of 16 amino acids. Germline CDR1 reads LNHDA; CDR2 reads SQIVND (reference sequence). The gene calls are TRBV19 and TRBJ1-2; weak D call: TRBD1 (6 bases). The sample was PBMCs or T cells enriched from blood (not recorded which). This clonotype was sampled from a man younger than 45 who had been exposed to COVID-19. CDR3 in DNA: TGTGCCAGTAGTACTCAGGCAGGGGCGCAGAACTATGGCTACACCTTC. Residues: CASSTQAGAQNYGYTF. Looking up the rest from reference TRBV19 and TRBJ1-2 gives the full variable domain: DGGITQSPKYLFRKEGQNVTLSCEQNLNHDAMYWYRQDPGQGLRLIYYSQIVNDFQKGDIAEGYSVSREKKESFPLTVTSAQKNPTAFYLCASSTQAGAQNYGYTFGSGTRLTVV.